The 22 T cell receptor beta chains in this list originate from one sample, sequenced in a study of read filtering for tumor transcriptome and immune sequencing. From approximately 430 ng of RNA, a library with molecular barcoded alpha/delta and beta/gamma adaptors was made. TCRdb re-called the reads through MiXCR, storing one row per CDR3 protein. The sample lists 50,000 or so distinct CDR3 sequences; approximately 13% were seen once. Source material: a population of CD138-negative cells sorted from bone marrow. These receptors were obtained from a donor aged 40 or older with multiple myeloma.

As concerns this clonotype: This may be a read error, as it is one base from a much larger clone. V usage is TRBV5-1 and J usage is TRBJ2-3; 11 bases align to TRBD1. The CDR3 is 18 residues long. Germline V gene sequence: CDR1 SGHRS, CDR2 YFSETQ. The CDR3 loop is CASSPTKGGTGGPDAQYF. The CDR3 bases are TGCGCCAGCAGCCCAACCAAAGGCGGGACAGGGGGACCAGATGCGCAGTATTTT.

In DNA, the CDR3 is TGCAGTGCTAGAGATACGGGGGTCCCTGAGCAGTTCTTC. This translates into CSARDTGVPEQFF. The genes are TRBV20-1 and TRBJ2-1; the D gene is possibly TRBD2 (6 bases). Germline V gene sequence: CDR1 DFQATT, CDR2 SNEGSKA (reference sequence). Between the trimmed V and J ends, which lost 0 bases and 9 bases, there was a span of 12 bases. The CDR3 has 13 residues.

For this clonotype: A much larger clone lies one base from this, so it may be a read error. The V gene is TRBV6-6, the J gene TRBJ1-5, with unresolved D. This CDR3 is 14 amino acids long. V was cut by 7 bases and J by 4 bases, with 14 bases left in between. CDR1 and CDR2 from the germline V gene are MNHNY and SVGAGI (reference sequence). The CDR3 DNA reads as TGTGCCAGCACCATTGGGATAGCAAATCAGCCCCAGCATTTT. Translating it yields CASTIGIANQPQHF.

Ten or more counts support this clonotype. The genes are TRBV15 and TRBJ1-1, with 9 bases fitting TRBD1. The CDR3 totals 14 residues. V shed 5 bases and J 6 bases; nucleotides not matched to a gene: 7. In germline, CDR1 is LNHNV, CDR2 YYDKDF (reference sequence). The CDR3 coding sequence is TGTGCCACCAGCGACAGACAGGGGGTGGCTGAAGCTTTCTTT. Translation: CATSDRQGVAEAFF. The full variable domain, rest sourced from reference TRBV15 and TRBJ1-1, is DAMVIQNPRYQVTQFGKPVTLSCSQTLNHNVMYWYQQKSSQAPKLLFHYYDKDFNNEADTPDNFQSRRPNTSFCFLDIRSPGLGDTAMYLCATSDRQGVAEAFFGQGTRLTVV.

Many counts were recorded for this clonotype. J is TRBJ2-1 and V is TRBV20-1; TRBD2 matches 13 bases. CDR3 length: 19 residues. V lost 5 bases, J lost 4 bases, and 17 bases stayed unmatched. The germline CDR1 and CDR2 sequences are DFQATT and SNEGSKA (reference sequence). Here the CDR3 DNA reads TGCAGTGCTCAACGCGCCGGGGGACTAGCGGGGCTATTTTACAATGAGCAGTTCTTC. It translates to CSAQRAGGLAGLFYNEQFF.

This clonotype appeared many times. At one boundary the junction diverges from the germline segment, which might be a read error. The chain employs TRBV7-9 and TRBJ2-1; 9 bases fit TRBD1. Germline CDR1 reads SEHNR; CDR2 reads FQNEAQ (reference sequence). This CDR3 has 16 amino acids. The CDR3 is CASSRGTGLGINEQFF. CDR3 DNA: TGTGCTAGCAGCAGAGGGACAGGGCTCGGAATCAATGAGCAGTTCTTC.

As regards this clonotype: It may be a read error: a sequence one base away is much more abundant. The CDR3 carries no conserved terminal phenylalanine or tryptophan, so it likely arises from a read error. The genes are TRBV14 and TRBJ2-5, with a possible D match to TRBD2 (6 bases). There are 15 residues in the CDR3. Trimming took off 5 bases at V and 5 bases at J, with 18 bases between the two ends. Germline loops: CDR1 SGHDN, CDR2 FVKESK. The CDR3 is CASSSAGIRSETQYL. CDR3 sequence (DNA): TGTGCCAGCAGCTCGGCGGGGATAAGATCGGAGACCCAGTACCTC.

This clonotype was seen more than once but under ten times. The chain carries TRBV20-1 and TRBJ1-2; D is unresolved. V gave up 4 bases and J gave up 6 bases, with 15 bases separating them. This CDR3 region has 13 residues. Germline V lookup: CDR1 DFQATT, CDR2 SNEGSKA (reference sequence). The CDR3 bases are TGCAGTGCTAACCCCTCGACGGGTGATGGCTACACCTTC. Translating gives CSANPSTGDGYTF.

Notes on this clonotype: A much larger clone lies one base from this, so it may be a read error. The V call is TRBV30, the J call TRBJ2-2, with TRBD1 matching over 9 bases. In germline, CDR1 is GTSNPN, CDR2 SVGIG (reference sequence). The CDR3 runs to 14 residues. V gave up 8 bases and J gave up 4 bases; unmatched junction bases: 8. The CDR3 nucleotides read TGTGCCGGGAATGGACAGGGGAGCACCGGGGAGCTGTTTTTT. Translating it yields CAGNGQGSTGELFF.

This clonotype was found many times. The gene calls are TRBV7-9 and TRBJ2-7; perhaps D is TRBD1 or TRBD2 (5 bases each). The CDR3 loop spans 14 amino acids. CDR1 and CDR2 from the germline V gene are SEHNR and FQNEAQ (reference sequence). The V end lost 0 bases, the J end lost 2 bases, and 8 bases lay between the germline ends. CDR3 in amino acids: CASSLAGVTYEQYF. The CDR3 coding sequence is TGTGCCAGCAGCTTAGCGGGGGTTACCTACGAGCAGTACTTC.

The chain carries TRBV7-9 and TRBJ2-1; D is perhaps TRBD2 (6 bases). The CDR3 extends over 16 amino acids. Trimming took 5 bases from V and 6 from J, leaving 20 bases between them. Germline V gene data show CDR1 as SEHNR and CDR2 as FQNEAQ (reference sequence). CDR3 loop: CASSLRFGGFCNEQFF. The CDR3 DNA is TGTGCCAGCAGCCTTCGCTTTGGAGGGTTCTGCAATGAGCAGTTCTTC.

This clonotype was found many times. The genes are TRBV2 and TRBJ1-2; 8 bases map to TRBD1. Germline CDR1 SNHLY, CDR2 FYNNEI. CDR3 length equals 12 residues. V trimming: 9 bases; J trimming: 8 bases; junction bases outside the gene matches: 8. CDR3: CARRGQARGYTF. CDR3 nucleotide sequence: TGTGCCAGGCGGGGACAGGCGAGAGGCTACACCTTC.

This clonotype came up many times. The V and J genes are TRBV4-1 and TRBJ2-1, with a tentative D call TRBD2 (6 bases). CDR3 size: 13 residues. Germline V gene lookup returns CDR1 MGHRA and CDR2 YSYEKL. V dropped 5 bases and J dropped 5 bases, with 10 bases sitting between them. The CDR3 nucleotides read TGCGCCAGCAGCGTTCGACTAGACAATGAGCAGTTCTTC. Protein: CASSVRLDNEQFF.

This clonotype appeared a few times. The junction departs from germline at one end; a sequencing error may be responsible. The chain uses TRBV7-7 and TRBJ1-3; TRBD1 matches 8 bases. This CDR3 region has 15 residues. Germline V gene lookup returns CDR1 SSHAT and CDR2 FNYEAQ (reference sequence). The CDR3 loop is CASSGGTGPGNTIYF. As DNA, the CDR3 is TGTGCTAGCAGCGGTGGGACAGGTCCTGGAAACACCATATATTTT.

This clonotype was seen repeatedly, ten times or more. The genes are TRBV20-1 and TRBJ2-3, with 10 bases matching TRBD1. Losses at the gene ends were 3 bases for V and 6 bases for J; bases not matched to a gene: 9. CDR1 DFQATT and CDR2 SNEGSKA come from the germline V gene (reference sequence). This CDR3 is 15 amino acids long. In DNA form, the CDR3 reads TGCAGTGCTAGGCCCCCCGGGACAGGGGCGGATACGCAGTATTTT. It translates to CSARPPGTGADTQYF.

The sample holds many counts of this clonotype. V and J are TRBV20-1 and TRBJ1-1; TRBD1 might be the D (5 bases). The CDR3 is 15 residues long. Germline V gene data show CDR1 as DFQATT and CDR2 as SNEGSKA (reference sequence). The DNA for the CDR3 is TGCAGAACGACAGAGATAACCCTGATGAACACTGAAGCTTTCTTT. It yields the protein CRTTEITLMNTEAFF.

V is TRBV29-1 and J is TRBJ1-2, with 9 bases fitting TRBD1. Germline CDR1 reads SQVTM; CDR2 reads ANQGSEA. The CDR3 contains 15 residues. V shed 4 bases and J 4 bases; nucleotides not matched to a gene: 10. The CDR3 coding sequence is TGCAGCGTTGTTGATCGGGGGACAGGGCTCTATGGCTACACCTTC. Protein sequence: CSVVDRGTGLYGYTF.

About this clonotype: One end of the junction does not line up with germline, which may come from a read error. The rearrangement joins TRBV11-2 to TRBJ2-3; D possibly corresponds to TRBD2 (5 bases). The CDR3 consists of 12 residues. The germline gives CDR1 SGHAT, CDR2 FQNNGV. Here the CDR3 DNA reads TGTGCCAGCAGAGGACTGGGAGATGCGCAGTATTTT. Translating it yields CASRGLGDAQYF. Combining the CDR3 with reference TRBV11-2 and TRBJ2-3 gives the whole variable domain EAGVAQSPRYKIIEKRQSVAFWCNPISGHATLYWYQQILGQGPKLLIQFQNNGVVDDSQLPKDRFSAERLKGVDSTLKIQPAKLEDSAVYLCASRGLGDAQYFGPGTRLTVL.

This clonotype showed up just a few times. V usage is TRBV12-3 or TRBV12-4 and J usage is TRBJ1-6; D unresolved. V was pared by 5 bases and J by 8 bases, with 13 bases between. The CDR3 consists of 14 residues. CDR3 DNA: TGTGCCAGCAGTATGTGGGTCGAGGATTCACCCCTCCACTTT. Translation gives CASSMWVEDSPLHF.

This clonotype was observed many times. The chain has TRBV19 and TRBJ2-7; D may be TRBD2 (5 bases). The CDR3 consists of 14 residues. The ends were cut back, 5 bases at V and 0 bases at J, with 11 bases in the middle. Germline V CDR1 and CDR2: LNHDA, SQIVND (reference sequence). CDR3 amino acids: CASSLSAGSYEQYF. CDR3 coding DNA: TGTGCCAGTAGTCTGTCCGCGGGCTCCTACGAGCAGTACTTC.

This clonotype was detected many times. The chain combines TRBV11-2 with TRBJ2-3; D assignment may be TRBD1 or TRBD2 (6 bases each). Deletions cut 5 bases from V and 3 bases from J, with 12 bases between. The germline V gene has CDR1 SGHAT and CDR2 FQNNGV. The length of the CDR3 is 14 residues. In DNA form, the CDR3 reads TGTGCCAGCAGCCGACTAGGGGGAACAGATACGCAGTATTTT. Protein product: CASSRLGGTDTQYF.

This clonotype has a count of ten or more. The chain is built from TRBV7-3 and TRBJ1-1, with TRBD1 matching over 7 bases. V gave up 4 bases and J gave up 5 bases; unmatched junction bases: 7. Germline V gene data show CDR1 as SGHTA and CDR2 as FQGTGA. The CDR3 has 14 amino acids. The DNA of the CDR3 is TGTGCCAGCAGCTCCCGGGACAGAAGGACTGAAGCTTTCTTT. Its protein is CASSSRDRRTEAFF.